Presented here are 21 T cell receptor beta chains from one specimen sequenced in a study of metastatic and nonmetastatic thyroid tumors. MiXCR reprocessed the PCR reads for TCRdb. In the table there are around 20,000 clones, 22% of which are singletons. Each patient went into thyroid surgery without having received any treatment. The sequenced sample was adjacent normal tissue. These receptors were taken from a female donor with papillary thyroid cancer or a benign thyroid nodule (not recorded which). Some clones in this sample may be carry-over from other donors' samples.

The rearrangement joins TRBV6-1 to TRBJ1-1; tentative D call: TRBD1 (5 bases). V lost 6 bases, J lost 1 base, and 12 bases lay in between. The germline V gene has CDR1 MNHNS and CDR2 SASEGT. This CDR3 region has 14 residues. The CDR3 here is CASRRDSWNTEAFF. The CDR3 region has the DNA TGTGCCAGCAGAAGGGACTCTTGGAACACTGAAGCTTTCTTT.

This clone was seen a handful of times. CDR3: CASSPLIGSEQFF. The CDR3 region has the DNA TGTGCCAGCAGTCCCCTGATTGGGTCTGAGCAGTTCTTC. The chain is built from TRBV27 and TRBJ2-1; D remains ambiguous. The CDR3 extends over 13 amino acids. Trimming cost V 5 bases and J 9 bases, with 14 bases left between them. The germline V gene has CDR1 MNHEY and CDR2 SMNVEV (reference sequence).

This sequence joins TRBV27 and TRBJ1-2; D gene uncertain. The CDR3 runs 15 residues. V was shortened by 6 bases and J by 2 bases, with 16 bases between the two germline ends. Germline loops: CDR1 MNHEY, CDR2 SMNVEV (reference sequence). Here the CDR3 reads CASRWSAHLNYGYTF. In DNA, the CDR3 is TGTGCCAGCAGATGGTCCGCCCACTTAAACTATGGCTACACCTTC.

In its sample, this clone was seen a few times. CDR3 in amino acids: CASRGLAYNEQFF. CDR3 nucleotide sequence: TGTGCCAGTAGGGGGCTAGCTTACAATGAGCAGTTCTTC. V usage is TRBV19 and J usage is TRBJ2-1; D may match TRBD1 or TRBD2 (5 bases each). Germline V CDR1 and CDR2: LNHDA, SQIVND (reference sequence). The CDR3 sequence is 13 residues long. V lost 6 bases and J 4 bases, leaving 10 bases between the germline ends.

In its sample, this clone was seen a few times. V is TRBV30 and J is TRBJ2-2; possible D gene TRBD2, 6 bases. This CDR3 contains 17 residues. Trimming took off 4 bases at V and 1 base at J, with 19 bases between the two ends. Per germline, CDR1 GTSNPN and CDR2 SVGIG (reference sequence). The CDR3 DNA reads as TGTGCCTGGAACATCCTCCGGGACTCCTTGAACACCGGGGAGCTGTTTTTT. It is translated as CAWNILRDSLNTGELFF.

By sample fraction, this clone is medium-sized. This chain connects TRBV20-1 to TRBJ2-3; D might be TRBD1 or TRBD2, each matching 5 bases. Trimming stripped 6 bases from V and 2 bases from J, with 12 bases between. The length of the CDR3 is 13 residues. Looked up from germline, CDR1 is DFQATT and CDR2 is SNEGSKA (reference sequence). The CDR3 DNA sequence: TGCAGTGCCCCGGGACGGAACACAGATACGCAGTATTTT. It encodes CSAPGRNTDTQYF.

This clone was recorded only once. One junction end does not reproduce the germline sequence, and a read error may be involved. This chain connects TRBV27 to TRBJ1-2, with D unclear. The CDR3 runs 15 residues. Germline lookup yields CDR1 MNHEY and CDR2 SMNVEV (reference sequence). CDR3 sequence (DNA): TGTGCCCGCAGTTTATCGGAGGGCGCTCGGTATGGCTACACCTTC. Amino acid sequence: CARSLSEGARYGYTF.

The chain couples TRBV7-3 to TRBJ2-1; D gene ambiguous. Trimming removed 0 bases at V and 9 bases at J, with 12 bases between. The CDR3 is made up of 14 amino acids. Germline lookup yields CDR1 SGHTA and CDR2 FQGTGA. The CDR3 protein is CASSLTFQQGEQFF. In DNA form, the CDR3 reads TGTGCCAGCAGCTTAACGTTCCAGCAAGGTGAGCAGTTCTTC.

This chain's CDR3 is CASSPVGLAGVREQFF. For the CDR3, the DNA is TGTGCCAGCAGCCCCGTGGGACTAGCGGGAGTTCGGGAGCAGTTCTTC. V gene TRBV11-2 combines with J gene TRBJ2-1; 14 nucleotides agree with TRBD2. Germline V lookup: CDR1 SGHAT, CDR2 FQNNGV. V dropped 5 bases and J dropped 10; count of bases not matched to a gene: 10. The CDR3 loop spans 16 amino acids. The full variable domain, with the rest looked up from reference TRBV11-2 and TRBJ2-1, is EAGVAQSPRYKIIEKRQSVAFWCNPISGHATLYWYQQILGQGPKLLIQFQNNGVVDDSQLPKDRFSAERLKGVDSTLKIQPAKLEDSAVYLCASSPVGLAGVREQFFGPGTRLTVL.

The rearrangement joins TRBV19 to TRBJ2-5; D not resolved. CDR3 length: 15 amino acids. V was cut by 0 bases and J by 2 bases, with 10 bases left in between. Germline assignment: CDR1 LNHDA and CDR2 SQIVND (reference sequence). The CDR3 sequence: CASSIDLGRQETQYF. The CDR3 DNA is TGTGCCAGTAGTATAGATCTCGGCAGACAAGAGACCCAGTACTTC.

This clone counts as medium-sized. The chain is built from TRBV20-1 and TRBJ1-2; D not certain. The germline V gene has CDR1 DFQATT and CDR2 SNEGSKA (reference sequence). The germline V and J ends were trimmed by 2 bases and 6 bases, with 4 bases remaining between them. This CDR3 region has 10 residues. CDR3 sequence reads: CSARIHGYTF. CDR3 nucleotide sequence: TGCAGTGCTAGAATACATGGCTACACCTTC.

At least ten counts were recorded for this clone. The rearrangement links TRBV3-1 to TRBJ2-5, with D hard to call. Deletions cut 1 base from V and 7 bases from J, with 19 bases between. Germline V lookup: CDR1 LGHDT, CDR2 YNNKEL (reference sequence). The CDR3 sequence is 16 residues long. The CDR3 DNA reads as TGTGCCAGCAGCCAAGGACTTCCGGACGGCCGTTGGACCCAGTACTTC. It translates to CASSQGLPDGRWTQYF.

The chain links TRBV10-3 to TRBJ1-2, with 7 bases lining up with TRBD1. CDR1 and CDR2 (germline): ENHRY, SYGVKD. The length of the CDR3 is 16 residues. Germline trimming cut 3 bases from V and 7 bases from J; bases unmatched to any gene: 14. CDR3 sequence (DNA): TGTGCCATCAGTGACCCCGAGGGGGCGTATGGGTTTGGCTACACCTTC. It specifies CAISDPEGAYGFGYTF.

This chain links TRBV19 with TRBJ2-1, with D unclear. The CDR3 runs to 11 residues. Germline CDR1 is LNHDA and CDR2 is SQIVND (reference sequence). V gave up 3 bases and J gave up 9 bases, with 6 bases separating them. This CDR3 is CASSIGVEQFF. For the CDR3, the DNA is TGTGCCAGTAGTATTGGGGTTGAGCAGTTCTTC. Looking up the rest from reference TRBV19 and TRBJ2-1 gives the full variable domain: DGGITQSPKYLFRKEGQNVTLSCEQNLNHDAMYWYRQDPGQGLRLIYYSQIVNDFQKGDIAEGYSVSREKKESFPLTVTSAQKNPTAFYLCASSIGVEQFFGPGTRLTVL.

The CDR3 DNA is TGCAGTGCTAGGGCCGGGGGAACCGGGGAGCTGTTTTTT. Protein sequence: CSARAGGTGELFF. The V gene is TRBV20-1, the J gene TRBJ2-2, with TRBD2 as a possible D gene (6 bases). Germline CDR1 is DFQATT and CDR2 is SNEGSKA (reference sequence). This CDR3 has 13 residues. V gave up 3 bases and J gave up 5 bases, with 10 bases separating them.

This clone was seen repeatedly, ten times or more. This chain links TRBV27 with TRBJ2-2; D assignment may be TRBD1 or TRBD2 (5 bases each). The CDR3 runs to 15 residues. The V and J ends lost 2 bases and 5 bases respectively, with 12 bases between them. CDR1 and CDR2 (germline): MNHEY, SMNVEV (reference sequence). CDR3 sequence (DNA): TGTGCCAGCAGTTTACGGGACCCAGGGACCGGGGAGCTGTTTTTT. Its protein product is CASSLRDPGTGELFF.

This rearrangement joins TRBV5-1 to TRBJ1-2; D is possibly TRBD1 (5 bases). There are 14 residues in the CDR3. The V gene lost 2 bases and the J gene lost 4 bases, with 12 bases spanning the gap. Germline V CDR1 and CDR2: SGHRS, YFSETQ. Here the CDR3 reads CASSFGRGSYGYTF. As DNA, the CDR3 is TGCGCCAGCAGCTTCGGACGGGGGAGCTATGGCTACACCTTC.

V and J are TRBV4-1 and TRBJ2-5; 8 bases are a match to TRBD1. Germline trimming cut 4 bases from V and 9 bases from J; bases unmatched to any gene: 16. Germline loops: CDR1 MGHRA, CDR2 YSYEKL. This CDR3 is built from 16 residues. The CDR3 DNA reads as TGCGCCAGCAGCCGATATCCGGGACAGGAAGATGGGGCCCAGTACTTC. Translated, it gives CASSRYPGQEDGAQYF.

The gene calls are TRBV28 and TRBJ2-7; the D gene could be TRBD1 or TRBD2 (5 bases each). The CDR3 runs to 11 residues. In germline, CDR1 is MDHEN, CDR2 SYDVKM. The V end lost 6 bases, the J end lost 7 bases, and 10 bases lay between the germline ends. This CDR3 reads CASRGVGEQYF. DNA for the CDR3: TGTGCCAGCAGGGGGGTAGGGGAGCAGTACTTC.

This clone has only a few counts. CDR3 sequence (DNA): TGTGCCAGCACCGCAAAGGAGGGGGCCGGGGTCGAGCAGTTCTTC. Translated, it gives CASTAKEGAGVEQFF. The chain recombines TRBV6-1 with TRBJ2-1; D possibly corresponds to TRBD1 (7 bases). The germline gives CDR1 MNHNS, CDR2 SASEGT. Trimming left V 7 bases short and J 10 bases short, with 23 bases between. The CDR3 runs 15 residues.

The chain uses TRBV11-2 and TRBJ2-7; unclear D gene. The ends were cut back, 4 bases at V and 7 bases at J, with 14 bases in the middle. Per the germline V gene, CDR1 is SGHAT and CDR2 is FQNNGV. The CDR3 totals 13 residues. In DNA form, the CDR3 reads TGTGCCAGCAGCTCATCAAGCGTGGGGGAGCAGTACTTC. Its protein product is CASSSSSVGEQYF.